This T cell receptor (beta chain) was sequenced in a study of PD-1 blockade in classical Hodgkin lymphoma. Time point in this sample: cycle 4 day 1 (C4D1), after five to seven weeks of nivolumab. Each and every patient relapsed after autologous stem cell transplantation, and patients got differing brentuximab vedotin exposure. The data were produced by immunoSEQ multiplex PCR, yet TCRdb's version contains in-frame clones alone and is incomplete. The data hold over 70,000 clones, with approximately 90% observed a single time. The germline V gene encodes CDR1 SGHDN and CDR2 FVKESK. This CDR3 comprises 12 residues. V lost 0 bases to trimming and J lost 5 bases, with 4 bases between them.

The rearrangement links TRBV14 to TRBJ1-2; D uncertain. The source material was peripheral blood mononuclear cells (PBMCs), sampled before the fourth cycle of nivolumab. The source is a human donor with classical Hodgkin lymphoma. CDR3 residues: CASSQDRYGYTF. CDR3 DNA sequence: TGTGCCAGCAGCCAAGACCGTTATGGCTACACCTTC.